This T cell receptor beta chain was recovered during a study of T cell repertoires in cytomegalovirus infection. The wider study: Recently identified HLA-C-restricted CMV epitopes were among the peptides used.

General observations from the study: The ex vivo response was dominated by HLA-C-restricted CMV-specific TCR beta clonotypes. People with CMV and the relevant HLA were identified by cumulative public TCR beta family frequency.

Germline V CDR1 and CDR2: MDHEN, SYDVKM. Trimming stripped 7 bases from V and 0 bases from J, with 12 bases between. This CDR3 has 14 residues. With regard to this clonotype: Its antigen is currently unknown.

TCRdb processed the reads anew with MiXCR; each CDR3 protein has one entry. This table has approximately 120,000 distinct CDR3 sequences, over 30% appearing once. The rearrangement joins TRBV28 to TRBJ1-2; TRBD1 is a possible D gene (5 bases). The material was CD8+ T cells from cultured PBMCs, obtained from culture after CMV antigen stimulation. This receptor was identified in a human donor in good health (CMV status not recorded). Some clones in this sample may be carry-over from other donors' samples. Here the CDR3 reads CASNRDRSNYGYTF. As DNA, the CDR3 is TGTGCCAGCAACCGAGACAGATCTAACTATGGCTACACCTTC.